This TCR beta chain was captured by sequencing in a study of T cells in Graves' hyperthyroidism and ophthalmopathy. For the diagnoses, clinical symptoms, serum thyroxine and TRAb, thyroid ultrasound and orbital computed tomography were used. Amplification of TCR beta CDR3 regions used RNA as the template. The TCR CDR3 first-round RT-PCR relied on the HTBI primer set. Using its own MiXCR run on the multiplex PCR reads, TCRdb lists one record per CDR3 protein. The sample has approximately 710,000 distinct CDR3 sequences; around 16% are singletons. Trimming removed 6 bases from V and 0 bases from J, with 14 bases in between. From germline, CDR1 is MDHEN and CDR2 SYDVKM. The CDR3 has 15 amino acids.

Specimen: blood. This chain uses TRBV28 with TRBJ2-5; D not certain. The receptor comes from a man in his forties or fifties with Graves' hyperthyroidism. DNA of the CDR3: TGTGCCAGCAGCTTAACCGTCACCAACCAAGAGACCCAGTACTTC. Its translation is CASSLTVTNQETQYF.